These 15 T cell receptor beta chains were sequenced from one sample in a study of OX40 agonist ivuxolimab in advanced cancers. Sequencing used immunoSEQ multiplex PCR; TCRdb keeps in-frame clones, though not all of them. The sample includes tens of thousands of clones, around nine tenths of them seen just once. The sample here was CD4+ or CD8+ T cells sorted from blood, taken in a trial of the OX40 agonist ivuxolimab. The source of these receptors is an adult with an advanced solid tumor such as melanoma, head and neck, liver or kidney cancer.

V is TRBV9 and J is TRBJ2-3; unclear D gene. Germline CDR1 and CDR2: SGDLS and YYNGEE. The CDR3 has 14 residues. The ends were cut back, 3 bases at V and 4 bases at J, with 12 bases in the middle. The CDR3, as DNA: TGTGCCAGCAGCGCAACTGATGGGGCAGATACGCAGTATTTT. This gives the protein CASSATDGADTQYF.

This chain links TRBV2 with TRBJ2-3; 9 bases match TRBD2. CDR1 is SNHLY, CDR2 FYNNEI, per germline. The CDR3 has 15 residues. The ends lost 4 bases at V and 0 bases at J; junction bases unmatched: 2. CDR3 DNA: TGTGCCAGCAGTGTCCTAGCGGGGAGCACAGATACGCAGTATTTT. It yields the protein CASSVLAGSTDTQYF.

This sequence joins TRBV9 and TRBJ1-1, with 7 positions matching TRBD1. Germline CDR1 reads SGDLS; CDR2 reads YYNGEE. V gave up 3 bases and J gave up 0 bases; unmatched junction bases: 2. CDR3 length equals 14 residues. CDR3 nucleotides: TGTGCCAGCAGCGAAGACAGGGTGAACACTGAAGCTTTCTTT. It codes for CASSEDRVNTEAFF.

The V and J genes are TRBV7-2 and TRBJ2-2; D might be TRBD2 (5 bases). Germline V gene lookup returns CDR1 SGHTA and CDR2 FQGNSA. The germline V and J ends were trimmed by 1 base and 8 bases, with 8 bases remaining between them. This CDR3 has 13 amino acids. The CDR3 DNA follows: TGTGCCAGCAGCTTAGGGAGGAGTGGGGAGCTGTTTTTT. Amino acids: CASSLGRSGELFF.

Here the CDR3 reads CASSQGLAGVSQYF. Written as DNA, the CDR3 is TGCGCCAGCAGCCAGGGACTAGCGGGAGTGTCGCAGTACTTC. The rearrangement links TRBV4-1 to TRBJ2-7, with TRBD2 matching over 14 bases. The V and J ends lost 3 bases and 9 bases, in that order; junction bases with no gene match: 4. Germline CDR1 MGHRA, CDR2 YSYEKL. This CDR3 is 14 amino acids long.

This clone appeared once. The identical CDR3 is also encoded by other nucleotide sequences in the sample. The CDR3 nucleotides are TGTGCCAGCAGTACAGGGACAGGACGGGAGACCCAGTACTTC. The encoded protein is CASSTGTGRETQYF. V and J are TRBV28 and TRBJ2-5, with TRBD1 matching 8 bases. CDR3 size: 14 residues. Germline trimming cut 5 bases from V and 5 bases from J; bases unmatched to any gene: 7. Germline CDR1 reads MDHEN; CDR2 reads SYDVKM.

The CDR3: CASSRPRPPYEQFF. The CDR3 DNA sequence: TGTGCCAGCAGCCGACCTAGACCCCCCTATGAGCAGTTCTTC. The rearrangement joins TRBV7-2 to TRBJ2-1; no clear D. The CDR3 extends over 14 amino acids. V lost 5 bases and J 8 bases, leaving 16 bases between the germline ends. Germline V CDR1 and CDR2: SGHTA, FQGNSA.

The chain recombines TRBV6-4 with TRBJ1-1, with D hard to call. V gave up 4 bases and J gave up 3 bases, with 9 bases separating them. CDR1 is MRHNA and CDR2 is SNTAGT in the germline V gene. The CDR3 loop spans 13 amino acids. The CDR3 here is CASSVGRDTEAFF. The CDR3 coding sequence is TGTGCCAGCAGTGTCGGGCGGGACACTGAAGCTTTCTTT.

In its sample, this clone was seen once. This chain joins TRBV6-1 and TRBJ2-3; unclear D gene. V was pared by 6 bases and J by 1 base, with 5 bases between. Germline V gene lookup returns CDR1 MNHNS and CDR2 SASEGT. This CDR3 has 12 residues. The CDR3 here is CASSWGTDTQYF. CDR3 nucleotides: TGTGCCAGCAGCTGGGGCACAGATACGCAGTATTTT.

The chain links TRBV19 to TRBJ2-7; 7 positions match TRBD2. Germline lookup yields CDR1 LNHDA and CDR2 SQIVND (reference sequence). V lost 6 bases, J lost 3 bases, and 5 bases stayed unmatched. The CDR3 contains 13 residues. CDR3 nucleotides: TGTGCCAGTAGATTCCAGCGGGGCTACGAGCAGTACTTC. Its protein product is CASRFQRGYEQYF.

The gene calls are TRBV2 and TRBJ1-5; TRBD1 might be the D (6 bases). Germline lookup yields CDR1 SNHLY and CDR2 FYNNEI. Trimming cost V 2 bases and J 1 base, with 21 bases left between them. The CDR3 has 19 amino acids. The CDR3 coding sequence is TGTGCCAGCAGTGAACGGGGGAGACAGGAACTTAGAAGCAATCAGCCCCAGCATTTT. Residues: CASSERGRQELRSNQPQHF.

J is TRBJ2-4 and V is TRBV7-3; D is uncertain. The germline V gene has CDR1 SGHTA and CDR2 FQGTGA. Between the trimmed V and J ends, which lost 5 bases and 5 bases, there was a span of 10 bases. CDR3 length equals 13 residues. The CDR3 sequence is CASSPPGQNIQYF. In DNA form, the CDR3 reads TGTGCCAGCAGCCCCCCGGGCCAAAACATTCAGTACTTC.

The CDR3 sequence: CASSEEASSGNTIYF. The CDR3 DNA reads TGTGCCAGCAGTGAGGAAGCCAGCTCTGGAAACACCATATATTTT. This rearrangement joins TRBV2 to TRBJ1-3; D gene uncertain. This CDR3 is built from 15 residues. Germline CDR1 reads SNHLY; CDR2 reads FYNNEI. The V gene lost 3 bases and the J gene lost 0 bases, with 9 bases spanning the gap.

The V call is TRBV29-1, the J call TRBJ2-1; D is uncertain. The length of the CDR3 is 14 residues. V shed 0 bases and J shed 4 bases, with 10 bases lying between them. Germline V gives CDR1 SQVTM, CDR2 ANQGSEA. CDR3 loop: CSVEDFRMYNEQFF. The CDR3, as DNA: TGCAGCGTTGAAGATTTCAGAATGTACAATGAGCAGTTCTTC.

The chain employs TRBV7-3 and TRBJ2-1; 9 bases map to TRBD1. Trimming removed 5 bases from V and 3 bases from J; junction bases left unmatched: 8. Germline CDR1 and CDR2: SGHTA and FQGTGA. The CDR3 loop spans 16 amino acids. In nucleotides, the CDR3 is TGTGCCAGCAGCCGAACTGGACAGGGGTTCTACAATGAGCAGTTCTTC. Its translation: CASSRTGQGFYNEQFF.